Detailed here is one T cell receptor (beta chain). These data come from a study of cytomegalovirus exposure and HLA in healthy donors. The PCR was carried out with 60 Vbeta primers and 13 Jbeta primers. The assay was immunoSEQ multiplex PCR, and TCRdb's table has in-frame clones only and misses some. Of 200,000 to 250,000 clones listed, more than 65% are singletons. The sequence was obtained from a woman in her thirties in good health and CMV-seronegative. The sequencing sample was made of PBMCs.

The CDR3 sequence: CASSISGGADTQYF. DNA for the CDR3: TGTGCCAGTAGTATATCGGGGGGCGCAGATACGCAGTATTTT. The chain links TRBV19 to TRBJ2-3; D is perhaps TRBD2 (7 bases). The CDR3 runs to 14 residues. The V end lost 2 bases, the J end lost 4 bases, and 10 bases lay between the germline ends. The germline gives CDR1 LNHDA, CDR2 SQIVND (reference sequence).